Following are 5 T cell receptor beta chains from one sample sequenced in a study of cytomegalovirus exposure and HLA in healthy donors. This PCR relied on a set of 60 Vbeta primers and 13 Jbeta primers. The assay was immunoSEQ multiplex PCR, and TCRdb's table has in-frame clones only and misses some. In the table there are about 160,000 clones, 70% to 80% of which are singletons. The sample was PBMCs. These TCRs come from a man aged 30 to 45 in good health and CMV-seronegative.

The chain recombines TRBV4-3 with TRBJ1-2; no clear D. Looked up from germline, CDR1 is LGHNA and CDR2 is YSLEER. CDR3 size: 15 residues. V was shortened by 0 bases and J by 7 bases, with 15 bases between the two germline ends. CDR3 DNA: TGCGCCAGCAGCCAAGATTGGGGAGGTTTTTCTGGCTACACCTTC. Translated, it gives CASSQDWGGFSGYTF.

V gene TRBV28 combines with J gene TRBJ2-1, with 8 bases identical to TRBD2. This CDR3 has 16 residues. CDR1 is MDHEN, CDR2 SYDVKM, per germline. J was trimmed by 8 bases and V by 6 bases; bases with no gene match: 15. The CDR3 DNA sequence: TGTGCCAGCAGCCCACCTCTCCCGGGAGGGATTGATGAGCAGTTCTTC. Amino acids: CASSPPLPGGIDEQFF.

This chain connects TRBV11-2 to TRBJ2-7; 9 positions agree with TRBD2. V was pared by 5 bases and J by 0 bases, with 5 bases of the junction left unmatched. Germline V gene lookup returns CDR1 SGHAT and CDR2 FQNNGV. This CDR3 spans 15 amino acids. The CDR3 loop is CASSNLAGSSYEQYF. CDR3 in DNA: TGTGCCAGCAGCAACCTAGCGGGGAGCTCCTACGAGCAGTACTTC.

This chain links TRBV6-5 with TRBJ2-5, with D maybe TRBD2 (5 bases). The CDR3 spans 13 residues. Germline CDR1 reads MNHEY; CDR2 reads SVGAGI. With 6 bases removed from V and 3 bases from J, the gap between germline ends came to 11 bases. In DNA form, the CDR3 reads TGTGCCAGCAGCAGGACTTCGAAAGAGACCCAGTACTTC. Protein product: CASSRTSKETQYF.

This chain uses TRBV7-3 with TRBJ2-2, with 8 bases that match TRBD2. Losses at the gene ends were 0 bases for V and 3 bases for J; bases not matched to a gene: 6. CDR3 length: 17 residues. Germline CDR1 reads SGHTA; CDR2 reads FQGTGA. CDR3 loop: CASSLTAASGYTGELFF. CDR3 sequence (DNA): TGTGCCAGCAGCTTAACCGCAGCTAGCGGGTACACCGGGGAGCTGTTTTTT.